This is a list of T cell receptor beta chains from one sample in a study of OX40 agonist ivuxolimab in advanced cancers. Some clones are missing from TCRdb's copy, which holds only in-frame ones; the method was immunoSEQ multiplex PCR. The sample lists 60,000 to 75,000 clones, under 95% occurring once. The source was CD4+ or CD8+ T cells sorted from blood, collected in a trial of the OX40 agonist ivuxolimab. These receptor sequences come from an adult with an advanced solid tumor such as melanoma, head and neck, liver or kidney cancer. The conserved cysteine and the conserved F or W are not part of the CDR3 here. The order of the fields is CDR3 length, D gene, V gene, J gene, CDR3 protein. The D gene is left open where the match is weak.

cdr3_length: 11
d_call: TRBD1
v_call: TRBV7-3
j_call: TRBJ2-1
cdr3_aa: ASSRGGRHEQF

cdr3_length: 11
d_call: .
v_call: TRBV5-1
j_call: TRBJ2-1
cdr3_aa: ASRSRGSDEQF

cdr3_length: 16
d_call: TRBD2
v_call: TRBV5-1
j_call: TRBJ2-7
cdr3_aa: ASSLAAFGTSGYYEQY

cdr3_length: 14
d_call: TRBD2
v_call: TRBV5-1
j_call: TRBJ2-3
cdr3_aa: ASKPGTSGSTDTQY

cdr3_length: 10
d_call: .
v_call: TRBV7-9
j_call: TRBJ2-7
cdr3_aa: ASSVVSYEQY

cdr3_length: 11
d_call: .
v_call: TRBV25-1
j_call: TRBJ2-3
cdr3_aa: ASSEYKVHTQY

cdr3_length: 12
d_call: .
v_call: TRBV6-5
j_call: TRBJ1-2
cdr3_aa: ASSTQGPWYGYT

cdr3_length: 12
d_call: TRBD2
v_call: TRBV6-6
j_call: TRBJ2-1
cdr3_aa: ATQVAGEYNEQF

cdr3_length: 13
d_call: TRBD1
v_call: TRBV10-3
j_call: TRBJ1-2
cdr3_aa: AISAPDRGRYGYT

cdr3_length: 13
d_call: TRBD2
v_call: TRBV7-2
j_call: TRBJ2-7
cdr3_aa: ASSSGLASTYEQY

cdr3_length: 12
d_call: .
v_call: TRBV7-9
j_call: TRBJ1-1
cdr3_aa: ASSLGGGGTEAF

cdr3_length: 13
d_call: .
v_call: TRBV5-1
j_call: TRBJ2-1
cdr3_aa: ASSFGSSSNNEQF

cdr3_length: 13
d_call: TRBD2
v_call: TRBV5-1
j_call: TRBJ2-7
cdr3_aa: ASSLLSSGRYEQY

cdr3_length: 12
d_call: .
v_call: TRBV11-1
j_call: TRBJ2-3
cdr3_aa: ASSSGHPMDTQY

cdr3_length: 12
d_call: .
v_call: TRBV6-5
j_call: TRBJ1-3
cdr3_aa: ASSYAGNLNTIY

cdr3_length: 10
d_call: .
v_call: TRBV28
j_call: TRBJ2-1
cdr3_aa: ASSSRPREQF

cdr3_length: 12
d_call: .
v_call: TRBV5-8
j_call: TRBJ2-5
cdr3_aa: ASSFRDGKETQY

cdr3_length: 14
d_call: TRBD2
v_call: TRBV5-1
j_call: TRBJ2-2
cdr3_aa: ASSSASGRVTGELF

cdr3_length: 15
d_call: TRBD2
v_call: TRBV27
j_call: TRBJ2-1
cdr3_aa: ASSPIMTSGRENEQF

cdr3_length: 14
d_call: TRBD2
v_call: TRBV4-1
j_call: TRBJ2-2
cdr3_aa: ASRSSGRARTGELF

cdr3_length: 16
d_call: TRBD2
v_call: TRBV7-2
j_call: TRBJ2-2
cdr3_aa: ASSRPGLAGVRTGELF

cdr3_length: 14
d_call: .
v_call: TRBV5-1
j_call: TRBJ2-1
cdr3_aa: ASSSLGAGEGNEQF

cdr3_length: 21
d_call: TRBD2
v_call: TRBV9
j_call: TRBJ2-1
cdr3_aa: ASSAEGTGKIAGARRSYNEQF

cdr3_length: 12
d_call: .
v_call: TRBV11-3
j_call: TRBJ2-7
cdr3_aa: ASSESDRSYEQY

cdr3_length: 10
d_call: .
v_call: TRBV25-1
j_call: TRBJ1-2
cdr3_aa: ASSEGPYGYT

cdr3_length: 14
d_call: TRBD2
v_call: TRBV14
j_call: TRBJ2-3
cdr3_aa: ASSRARLAGTDTQY

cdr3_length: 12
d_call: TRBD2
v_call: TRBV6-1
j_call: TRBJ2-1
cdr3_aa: ASASRRGRDEQF

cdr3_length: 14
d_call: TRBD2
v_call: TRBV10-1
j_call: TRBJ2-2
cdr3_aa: ASSRGTSGNTGELF

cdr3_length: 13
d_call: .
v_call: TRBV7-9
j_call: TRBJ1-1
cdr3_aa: ASSPVGRGGTEAF

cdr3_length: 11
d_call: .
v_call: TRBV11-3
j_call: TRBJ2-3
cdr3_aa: ASSRLRADTQY

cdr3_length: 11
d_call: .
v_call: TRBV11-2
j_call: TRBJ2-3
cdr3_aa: ASSLDLGDTQY

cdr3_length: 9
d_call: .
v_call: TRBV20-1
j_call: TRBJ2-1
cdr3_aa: SARGLGEQF

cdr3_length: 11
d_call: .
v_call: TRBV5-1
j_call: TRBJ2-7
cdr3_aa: ASSLRQGSEQY

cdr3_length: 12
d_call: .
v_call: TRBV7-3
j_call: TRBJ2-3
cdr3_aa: ASSHPQSTDTQY

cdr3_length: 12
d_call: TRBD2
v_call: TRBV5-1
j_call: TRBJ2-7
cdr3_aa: ASSLGLAEYEQY